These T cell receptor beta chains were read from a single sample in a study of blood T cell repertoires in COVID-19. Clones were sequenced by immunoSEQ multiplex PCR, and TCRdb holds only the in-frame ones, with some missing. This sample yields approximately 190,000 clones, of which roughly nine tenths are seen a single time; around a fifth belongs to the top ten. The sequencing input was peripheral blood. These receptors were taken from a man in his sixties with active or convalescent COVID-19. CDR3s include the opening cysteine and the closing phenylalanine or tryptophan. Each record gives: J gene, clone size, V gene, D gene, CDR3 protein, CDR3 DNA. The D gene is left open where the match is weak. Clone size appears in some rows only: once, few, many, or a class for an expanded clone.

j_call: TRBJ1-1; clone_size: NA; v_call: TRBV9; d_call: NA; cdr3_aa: CASSVVDMNTEAFF; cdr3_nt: TGTGCCAGCAGCGTAGTGGACATGAACACTGAAGCTTTCTTT
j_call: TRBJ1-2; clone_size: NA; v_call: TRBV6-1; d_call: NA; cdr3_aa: CASSEADSYGYTF; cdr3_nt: TGTGCCAGCAGTGAAGCGGACAGCTATGGCTACACCTTC
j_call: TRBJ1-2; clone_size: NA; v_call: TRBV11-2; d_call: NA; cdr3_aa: CASSLGGTWGYTF; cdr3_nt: TGTGCCAGCAGCTTGGGGGGGACGTGGGGCTACACCTTC
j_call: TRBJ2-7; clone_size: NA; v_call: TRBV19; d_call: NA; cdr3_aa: CASSKTGTREQYF; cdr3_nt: TGTGCCAGTAGTAAAACCGGGACAAGGGAGCAGTACTTC
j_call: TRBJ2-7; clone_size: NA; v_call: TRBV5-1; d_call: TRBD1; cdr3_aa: CASSLGQGIYEQYF; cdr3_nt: TGCGCCAGCAGCCTCGGACAGGGAATCTACGAGCAGTACTTC
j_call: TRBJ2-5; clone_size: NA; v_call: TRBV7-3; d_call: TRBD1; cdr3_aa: CASSNDREETQYF; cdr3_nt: TGTGCCAGCAGTAACGACAGGGAAGAGACCCAGTACTTC
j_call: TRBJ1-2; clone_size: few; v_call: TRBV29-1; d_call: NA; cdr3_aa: CSVEDRRRNYGYTF; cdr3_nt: TGCAGCGTTGAAGATCGGCGGAGAAACTATGGCTACACCTTC
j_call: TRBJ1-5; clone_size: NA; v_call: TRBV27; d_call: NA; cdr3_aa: CASSLWGGNQPQHF; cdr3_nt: TGTGCCAGCAGTTTGTGGGGAGGAAATCAGCCCCAGCATTTT
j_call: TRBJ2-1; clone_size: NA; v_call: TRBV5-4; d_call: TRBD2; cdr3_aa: CASSFGGGVGSYNEQFF; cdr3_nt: TGTGCCAGCAGCTTTGGCGGGGGGGTTGGCTCCTACAATGAGCAGTTCTTC
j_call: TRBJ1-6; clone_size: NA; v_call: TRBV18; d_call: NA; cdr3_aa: CASSLGRGAGSSYNSPLHF; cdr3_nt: TGTGCCAGCTCCCTCGGTCGAGGCGCGGGGAGCTCCTATAATTCACCCCTCCACTTT
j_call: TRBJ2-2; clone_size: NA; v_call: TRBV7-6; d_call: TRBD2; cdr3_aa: CASSLEGTRGAGELFF; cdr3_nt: TGTGCCAGCAGCTTAGAAGGGACTAGGGGGGCCGGGGAGCTGTTTTTT
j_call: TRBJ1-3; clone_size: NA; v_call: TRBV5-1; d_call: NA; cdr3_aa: CASSLARDSGNTIYF; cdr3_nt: TGCGCCAGCAGCTTGGCCCGGGACTCTGGAAACACCATATATTTT
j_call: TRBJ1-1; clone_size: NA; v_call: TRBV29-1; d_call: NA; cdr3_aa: CSVNPGEYRWTEAFF; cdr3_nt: TGCAGCGTTAACCCGGGGGAGTATAGATGGACTGAAGCTTTCTTT
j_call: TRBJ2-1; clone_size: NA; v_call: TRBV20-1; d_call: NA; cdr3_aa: CSLDSRNEQFF; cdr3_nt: TGCAGTTTGGACAGCAGGAATGAGCAGTTCTTC
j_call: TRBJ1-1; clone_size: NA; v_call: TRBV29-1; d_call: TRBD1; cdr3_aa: CSVGQGSTEAFF; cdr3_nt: TGCAGCGTTGGACAGGGGTCGACTGAAGCTTTCTTT
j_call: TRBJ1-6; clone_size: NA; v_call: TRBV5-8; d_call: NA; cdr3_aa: CASSLVWAARNSPLHF; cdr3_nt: TGTGCCAGCAGCTTGGTCTGGGCAGCTCGGAATTCACCCCTCCACTTT
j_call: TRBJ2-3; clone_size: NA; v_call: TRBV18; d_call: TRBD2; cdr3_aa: CASSPLAGVGTDTQYF; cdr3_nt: TGTGCCAGCTCACCCCTAGCGGGGGTGGGCACAGATACGCAGTATTTT
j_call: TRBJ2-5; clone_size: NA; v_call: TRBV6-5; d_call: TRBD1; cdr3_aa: CASTWDRGQETQYF; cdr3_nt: TGTGCCAGCACTTGGGACAGAGGCCAAGAGACCCAGTACTTC
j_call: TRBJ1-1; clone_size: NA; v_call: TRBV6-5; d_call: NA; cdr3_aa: CASMSIRGRGTEAFF; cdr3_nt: TGTGCCAGCATGTCAATCAGGGGAAGAGGGACTGAAGCTTTCTTT
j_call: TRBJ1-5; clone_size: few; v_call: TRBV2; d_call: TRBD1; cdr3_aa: CASSERRSGGQPQHF; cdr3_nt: TGTGCCAGCAGTGAACGAAGGTCAGGGGGTCAGCCCCAGCATTTT
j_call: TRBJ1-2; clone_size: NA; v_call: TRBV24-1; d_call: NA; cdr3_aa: CATSTNGRDYGYTF; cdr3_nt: TGTGCCACCAGTACCAATGGGAGAGACTATGGCTACACCTTC
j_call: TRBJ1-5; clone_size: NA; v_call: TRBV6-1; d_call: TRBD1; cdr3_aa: CASSSYRGSNQPQHF; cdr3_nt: TGTGCCAGCAGTTCCTACAGGGGAAGCAATCAGCCCCAGCATTTT
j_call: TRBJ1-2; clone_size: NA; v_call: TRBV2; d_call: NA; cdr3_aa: CASSGQGAGNYGYTF; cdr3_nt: TGTGCCAGCAGCGGCCAAGGGGCAGGAAACTATGGCTACACCTTC
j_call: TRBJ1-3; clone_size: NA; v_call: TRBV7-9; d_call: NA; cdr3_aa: CASSLGQKSSGNTIYF; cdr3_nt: TGTGCCAGCAGCTTAGGGCAGAAAAGCTCTGGAAACACCATATATTTT
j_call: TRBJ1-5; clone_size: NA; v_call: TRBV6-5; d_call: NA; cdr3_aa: CASSYRGGVPQHF; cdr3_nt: TGTGCCAGCAGTTACAGGGGTGGGGTGCCCCAGCATTTT
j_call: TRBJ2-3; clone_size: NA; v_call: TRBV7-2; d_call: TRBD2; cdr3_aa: CASSPAGGITDTQYF; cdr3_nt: TGTGCCAGCAGCCCCGCGGGGGGCATCACAGATACGCAGTATTTT
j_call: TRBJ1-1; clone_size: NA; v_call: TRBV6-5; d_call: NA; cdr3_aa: CASQIDTGYNTEAFF; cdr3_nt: TGTGCCAGCCAGATTGACACAGGGTATAACACTGAAGCTTTCTTT
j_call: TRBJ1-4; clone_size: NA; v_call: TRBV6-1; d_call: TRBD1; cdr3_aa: CASSEPGGREKLFF; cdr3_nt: TGTGCCAGCAGTGAACCAGGGGGACGGGAAAAACTGTTTTTT
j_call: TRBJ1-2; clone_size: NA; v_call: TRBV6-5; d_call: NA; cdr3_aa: CASSRGNNYGYTF; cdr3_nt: TGTGCCAGCAGCCGGGGGAATAACTATGGCTACACCTTC
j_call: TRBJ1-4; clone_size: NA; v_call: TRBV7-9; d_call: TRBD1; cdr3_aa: CASSATGGPQEKLFF; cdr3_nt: TGTGCCAGCAGCGCGACAGGGGGCCCGCAAGAAAAACTGTTTTTT
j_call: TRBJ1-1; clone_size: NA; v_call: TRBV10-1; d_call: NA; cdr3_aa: CASSVDTSNTEAFF; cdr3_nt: TGCGCCAGCAGTGTCGACACATCGAACACTGAAGCTTTCTTT
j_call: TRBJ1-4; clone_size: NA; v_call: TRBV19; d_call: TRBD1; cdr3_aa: CASSPGTGLSWGNEKLFF; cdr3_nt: TGTGCCAGTAGCCCCGGGACAGGACTCTCTTGGGGTAATGAAAAACTGTTTTTT
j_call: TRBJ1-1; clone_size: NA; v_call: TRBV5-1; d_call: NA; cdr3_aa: CASSQGPTGPNTEAFF; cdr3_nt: TGCGCCAGCAGCCAGGGGCCCACAGGGCCGAACACTGAAGCTTTCTTT